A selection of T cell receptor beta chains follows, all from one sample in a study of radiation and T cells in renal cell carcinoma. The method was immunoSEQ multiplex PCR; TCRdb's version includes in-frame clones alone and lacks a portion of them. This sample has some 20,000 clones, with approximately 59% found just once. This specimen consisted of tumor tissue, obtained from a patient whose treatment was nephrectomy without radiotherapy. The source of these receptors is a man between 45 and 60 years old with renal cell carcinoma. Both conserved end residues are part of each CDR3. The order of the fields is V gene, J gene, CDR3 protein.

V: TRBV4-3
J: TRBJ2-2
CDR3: CASSQDRPGQGAGELFF

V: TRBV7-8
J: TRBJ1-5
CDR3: CASTLDRLRQPQHF

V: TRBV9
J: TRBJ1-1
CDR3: CASSVDRGLNTEAFF

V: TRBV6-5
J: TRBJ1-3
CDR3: CASTSRGGAGNTIYF

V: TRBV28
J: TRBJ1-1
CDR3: CASRGTTEAFF

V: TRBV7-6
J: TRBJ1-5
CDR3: CASSLVAGQGNGQPQHF

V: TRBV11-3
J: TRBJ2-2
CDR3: CASSLESTGTSATGELFF

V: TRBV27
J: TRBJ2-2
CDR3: CASSLSGELFF

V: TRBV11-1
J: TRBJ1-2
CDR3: CASSLAQGYGYTF

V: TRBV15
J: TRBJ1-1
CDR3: CATSRDTYLNTEAFF

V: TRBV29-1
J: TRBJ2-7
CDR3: CSVDAGSLSEQYF

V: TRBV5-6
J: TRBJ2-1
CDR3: CASSPTAGLAGINEQFF

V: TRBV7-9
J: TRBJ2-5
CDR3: CASSRTGQETQYF

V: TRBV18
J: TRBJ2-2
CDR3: CASSRLGADTGELFF

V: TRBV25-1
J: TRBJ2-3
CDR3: CASSESPALDTQYF

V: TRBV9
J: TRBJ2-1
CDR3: CASSVRQNDEQFF

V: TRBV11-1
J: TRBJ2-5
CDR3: CASSSGGQGLKTQYF

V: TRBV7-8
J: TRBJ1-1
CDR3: CASSLELSPVREYRVNTEAFF

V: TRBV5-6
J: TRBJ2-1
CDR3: CASSLAGQDYNEQFF

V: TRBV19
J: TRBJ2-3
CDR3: CASSGSGRTTDTQYF

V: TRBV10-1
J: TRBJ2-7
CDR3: CASRDGSYEQYF

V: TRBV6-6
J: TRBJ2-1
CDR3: CASSYSRDRSYNEQFF

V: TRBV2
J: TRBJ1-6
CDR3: CASNAQSSYNSPLHF

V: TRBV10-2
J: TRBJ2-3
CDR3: CASSESPTSGRRDTQYF

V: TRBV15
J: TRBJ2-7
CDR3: CATSRGAGTSGNYEQYF

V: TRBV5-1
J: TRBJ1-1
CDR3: CASSLASRMNTEAFF

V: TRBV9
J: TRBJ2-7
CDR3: CASSVRAGGGEQYF

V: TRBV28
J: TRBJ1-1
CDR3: CASSLWGVRHTEAFF

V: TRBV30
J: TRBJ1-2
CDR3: CAWTGARGYTF

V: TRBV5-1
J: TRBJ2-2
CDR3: CASSTGWTGELFF

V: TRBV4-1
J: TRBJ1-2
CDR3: CASSQDGHYGYTF

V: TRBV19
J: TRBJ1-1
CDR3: CASMVGGMNTEAFF

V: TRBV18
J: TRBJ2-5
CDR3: CASSPQGRQETQYF

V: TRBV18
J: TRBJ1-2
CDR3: CASSPREGYTF

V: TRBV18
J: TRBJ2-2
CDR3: CASSLMTGQGGTGELFF

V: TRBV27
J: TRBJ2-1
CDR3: CASSFTNYNEQFF

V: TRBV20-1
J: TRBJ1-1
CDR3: CSANVNTEAFF

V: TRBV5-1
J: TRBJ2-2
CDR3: CASRLDRANTGELFF

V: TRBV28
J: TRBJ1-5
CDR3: CASSGGAWGQHF

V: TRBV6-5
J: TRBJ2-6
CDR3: CASSRQTGANVLTF

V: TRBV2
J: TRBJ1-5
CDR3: CASSKQGLRGNQPQHF

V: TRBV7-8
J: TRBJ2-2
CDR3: CASSKEDGTRYTGELFF

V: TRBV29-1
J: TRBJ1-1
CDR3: CSVGGGRGTFAFF

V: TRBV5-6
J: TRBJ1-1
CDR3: CASSLGQINTEAFF

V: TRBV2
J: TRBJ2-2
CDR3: CASSEALTTGELFF

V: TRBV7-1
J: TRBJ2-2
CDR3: CASSSVGQGELFF

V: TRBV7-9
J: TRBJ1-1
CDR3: CASSLEDRAKAFF

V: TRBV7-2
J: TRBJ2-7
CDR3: CASSLVYEQYF

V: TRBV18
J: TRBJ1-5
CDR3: CASSRSRQGNQPQHF

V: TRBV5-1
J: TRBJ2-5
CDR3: CASSLGGARETQYF

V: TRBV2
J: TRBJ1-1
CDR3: CASSEFFEAFF

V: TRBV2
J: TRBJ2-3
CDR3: CASNLGLAGGTDTQYF

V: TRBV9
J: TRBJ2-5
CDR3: CASSLTGTEALTQYF

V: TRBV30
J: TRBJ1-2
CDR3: CAWMTTDLVRYGYTF

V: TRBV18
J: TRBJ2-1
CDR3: CASSPRDQGGVYNEQFF

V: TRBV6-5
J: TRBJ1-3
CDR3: CATQRDRGSGNTIYF

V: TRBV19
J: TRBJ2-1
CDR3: CASSKQGYSYNEQFF

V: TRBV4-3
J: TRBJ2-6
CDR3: CASSQELTGAGANVLTF

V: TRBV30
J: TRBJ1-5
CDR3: CALAVGTSGQPQHF

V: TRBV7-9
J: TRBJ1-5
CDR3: CASSLAGAAQPQHF